These 26 T cell receptor beta chains originate from one sample sequenced in a study of tumor-infiltrating lymphocytes in oesophageal squamous cell carcinoma. Each CDR3 protein is one row after TCRdb ran MiXCR on the reads. Of over 9,000 distinct CDR3 sequences detected, more than 50% appear once; the ten largest clones hold around 50%. The source material was blood. The receptors shown here come from a female donor with esophageal squamous cell carcinoma.

The chain recombines TRBV6-6 with TRBJ2-7, with D unresolved. The J call may be in error: the DNA end matches TRBJ2-1 better. The CDR3 covers 14 residues. CDR1 MNHNY and CDR2 SVGAGI come from the germline V gene (reference sequence). The chain's CDR3 is CASSSVTEYNEQFF. Written as DNA, the CDR3 is TGTGCCAGCAGTTCCGTGACGGAATACAATGAGCAGTTCTTC.

This clonotype was seen a handful of times. This rearrangement joins TRBV7-8 to TRBJ2-1; a weak D match, TRBD2 (6 bases). V was clipped by 2 bases and J by 4 bases, with 9 bases between them. Germline assignment: CDR1 SGHVS and CDR2 FQNEAQ. The CDR3 is made up of 14 amino acids. The CDR3 region is CASSLTGVYNEQFF. CDR3 DNA sequence: TGTGCCAGCAGCTTAACGGGAGTATACAATGAGCAGTTCTTC.

The gene calls are TRBV7-3 and TRBJ2-3, with D tentatively TRBD2 (5 bases). The J call may not be correct, given that the DNA end is closer to TRBJ2-7. The CDR3 extends over 15 amino acids. CDR1 is SGHTA, CDR2 FQGTGA, per germline. The CDR3 loop is CASSLDYGRKYEQYF. CDR3 in DNA: TGTGCCAGCAGCTTAGATTATGGGAGAAAGTACGAGCAGTACTTC.

This clonotype was counted only a few times. Given the absence of the conserved phenylalanine or tryptophan at the CDR3 end, a read error is likely. No DNA is shown, since the ends of the CDR3 on it are uncertain; the CDR3 is the one TCRdb lists. This rearrangement joins TRBV12-3 or TRBV12-4 to TRBJ2-1; TRBD1, as called in the table, went unchecked against the DNA. The CDR3 extends over 14 residues, inclusive of both ends. The CDR3 here is CASSLTGYGYTFGS.

CDR3 nucleotide sequence: TGCGCCCGTTTACGGGGGGGAAGTGAGCAGTTCTTC. It is translated as CARLRGGSEQFF. The chain has TRBV10-2 and TRBJ2-6; TRBD2 matches 8 bases. The J call is in doubt because the DNA end fits TRBJ2-1 better. CDR3 size: 12 residues. In germline, CDR1 is WSHSY, CDR2 SAAADI.

This clonotype appeared many times. V gene TRBV6-1 combines with J gene TRBJ2-5; 8 positions match TRBD2. With the DNA end fitting TRBJ2-7 better, the J assignment may be wrong. The CDR3 totals 16 residues. Germline V gene data show CDR1 as MNHNS and CDR2 as SASEGT. The CDR3, as DNA: TGTGCCAGCAGTGATGCCAGCGGGGGCCGTCCATACGAGCAGTACTTC. Its translation is CASSDASGGRPYEQYF.

For this clonotype: The conserved final phenylalanine or tryptophan is absent from the CDR3, which likely points to a read error. Because the CDR3's place on the DNA is in doubt, the DNA is left out and the CDR3 is given as listed by TCRdb. The genes are TRBV6-5 and TRBJ2-3; the D call in the table, TRBD2, was not verified against the DNA. The germline V gene has CDR1 MNHEY and CDR2 SVGAGI. The CDR3 numbers 18 amino acids, ends counted. CDR3 protein: CASSEQRKGGSTSSTSVR.

This chain connects TRBV7-6 to TRBJ2-7; unclear D gene. This CDR3 is built from 11 residues. The germline V gene encodes CDR1 SGHVS and CDR2 FNYEAQ. The V and J ends lost 2 bases and 6 bases respectively, with 5 bases between them. The CDR3 DNA reads TGTGCCAGCAGCTTATCTGGCGAGCAGTACTTC. It specifies CASSLSGEQYF.

This clonotype turned up a few times. This sequence joins TRBV11-3 and TRBJ2-3, with unresolved D. The germline V gene encodes CDR1 SGHNT and CDR2 YENEEA. V lost 0 bases and J lost 9, with 13 bases in between. The CDR3 has 14 residues. For the CDR3, the DNA is TGTGCCAGCAGCTTAGAAGCAGGTAGCTTCACGCAGTATTTT. This gives the protein CASSLEAGSFTQYF.

This clonotype is medium-sized (0.01 to 0.1%). This chain connects TRBV10-3 to TRBJ2-3; D may be TRBD1 (5 bases). Germline assignment: CDR1 ENHRY and CDR2 SYGVKD. Trimming left V 3 bases short and J 3 bases short, with 13 bases between. This CDR3 comprises 15 residues. CDR3 coding DNA: TGTGCCATCAGTGAAGGGGTCGGAGAGACAGATACGCAGTATTTT. This encodes CAISEGVGETDTQYF.

The J gene is TRBJ2-1, the V gene TRBV7-3; perhaps TRBD2 as D (5 bases). Trimming took 5 bases from V and 3 from J, leaving 14 bases between them. The CDR3 is made up of 15 amino acids. Germline values: CDR1 SGHTA, CDR2 FQGTGA. The chain's CDR3 is CASSLRGLDYNEQFF. The CDR3 nucleotides read TGTGCCAGCAGCCTAAGAGGGCTTGACTACAATGAGCAGTTCTTC.

The chain recombines TRBV7-2 with TRBJ2-5; D possibly corresponds to TRBD1 (7 bases). The DNA matches TRBJ2-1 better at its end, which makes the J call doubtful. From germline, CDR1 is SGHTA and CDR2 FQGNSA. This CDR3 is built from 15 residues. The CDR3 DNA reads as TGTGCCAGCAGCTTATACCGACAGGGAGGAAATGAGCAGTTCTTC. Translation gives CASSLYRQGGNEQFF.

This clonotype appeared once. The chain has TRBV11-3 and TRBJ2-3; D gene ambiguous. There are 13 residues in the CDR3. Trimming took 4 bases from V and 6 from J, leaving 11 bases between them. The germline V gene encodes CDR1 SGHNT and CDR2 YENEEA. The CDR3 sequence is CASSSETRDTQYF. The CDR3 DNA sequence: TGTGCCAGCAGCTCCGAGACGAGGGATACGCAGTATTTT. The entire variable domain, with the rest obtained from reference TRBV11-3 and TRBJ2-3, is as follows: EAGVVQSPRYKIIEKKQPVAFWCNPISGHNTLYWYLQNLGQGPELLIRYENEEAVDDSQLPKDRFSAERLKGVDSTLKIQPAELGDSAVYLCASSSETRDTQYFGPGTRLTVL.

This clonotype was detected many times. This chain joins TRBV2 and TRBJ2-7; 11 bases agree with TRBD1. The length of the CDR3 is 14 residues. Unmatched junction bases numbered 5, after V lost 5 bases and J lost 5 bases. The germline V gene encodes CDR1 SNHLY and CDR2 FYNNEI. CDR3 nucleotides: TGTGCCAGCAGTCGGACAGGGGGCTTCGACGAGCAGTACTTC. As protein: CASSRTGGFDEQYF.

J is TRBJ2-1 and V is TRBV28; D unresolved. There are 11 residues in the CDR3. Germline CDR1 is MDHEN and CDR2 is SYDVKM. The V gene lost 8 bases and the J gene lost 8 bases, with 10 bases spanning the gap. CDR3 protein: CASGRLDEQFF. Here the CDR3 DNA reads TGTGCCAGCGGACGCTTGGATGAGCAGTTCTTC.

The J gene is TRBJ2-3, the V gene TRBV7-2, with unresolved D. Germline CDR1 is SGHTA and CDR2 is FQGNSA. The CDR3 contains 12 residues. Trimming stripped 1 base from V and 6 bases from J, with 5 bases between. This CDR3 is CASSLGLDTQYF. As DNA, the CDR3 is TGTGCCAGCAGCTTAGGGCTGGATACGCAGTATTTT.

This clonotype was counted at least ten times. The chain carries TRBV7-3 and TRBJ2-1; TRBD2 matches 9 bases. Germline-derived CDR1 and CDR2 are SGHTA and FQGTGA. The ends lost 5 bases at V and 8 bases at J; junction bases unmatched: 10. The CDR3 is 15 amino acids. CDR3 region: CASSLSGRYKDEQFF. CDR3 nucleotides: TGTGCCAGCAGCCTAAGCGGGAGGTATAAGGATGAGCAGTTCTTC.

This clonotype was seen only a few times. The chain links TRBV6-1 to TRBJ2-5, with D possibly TRBD1 on 6 matching bases. The DNA end is more similar to TRBJ1-2, so the J call may be wrong. The CDR3 loop spans 14 amino acids. Germline CDR1 and CDR2: MNHNS and SASEGT. CDR3 coding DNA: TGTGCCAGCACCCCAGGGAGGGGGGCTTCTGGCTACACCTTC. Encoded protein: CASTPGRGASGYTF.

This clonotype was seen only a few times. This chain connects TRBV24-1 to TRBJ2-7; 13 bases agree with TRBD2. The end of the DNA fits TRBJ2-1 better, so the J call may be wrong. The germline V gene encodes CDR1 KGHDR and CDR2 SFDVKD. The CDR3 sequence is 16 residues long. CDR3 nucleotide sequence: TGTGCCACCAGTGATTGGACTAGCGGGAGCCACAATGAGCAGTTCTTC. Its translation is CATSDWTSGSHNEQFF.

This clonotype came up a few times. This rearrangement joins TRBV15 to TRBJ2-7; 9 bases are a match to TRBD1. The V and J ends lost 0 bases and 3 bases, in that order; junction bases with no gene match: 6. Germline V gene sequence: CDR1 LNHNV, CDR2 YYDKDF (reference sequence). There are 16 residues in the CDR3. The chain's CDR3 is CATSREGGQGHYEQYF. As DNA, the CDR3 is TGTGCCACCAGCAGAGAAGGCGGACAGGGGCACTACGAGCAGTACTTC.

This clonotype was seen many times. The chain carries TRBV5-5 and TRBJ2-7, with TRBD1 matching 9 bases. J was trimmed by 5 bases and V by 0 bases; bases with no gene match: 12. Germline V gene sequence: CDR1 SGHKS, CDR2 YYEKEE (reference sequence). This CDR3 spans 17 amino acids. The CDR3 protein is CASSLGGPGQGFNEQYF. CDR3 nucleotide sequence: TGTGCCAGCAGCTTGGGTGGGCCGGGACAGGGCTTCAACGAGCAGTACTTC.

This clonotype has at least ten counts. The chain is built from TRBV19 and TRBJ1-1; 7 bases match TRBD1. The V gene's germline CDR1 is LNHDA and CDR2 SQIVND (reference sequence). The CDR3 runs 15 residues. After removal of 5 bases from V and 1 base from J, the junction contained 7 bases not matched to a gene. For the CDR3, the DNA is TGTGCCAGTAGTTACTACGGGACAGCGAACACTGAAGCTTTCTTT. Amino acid sequence: CASSYYGTANTEAFF.

The chain joins TRBV12-3 or TRBV12-4 to TRBJ2-7; D is ambiguous. The J call could be wrong; TRBJ2-5 is a better fit for the DNA end. This CDR3 region has 13 residues. In DNA form, the CDR3 reads TGTGCCAGCACCCGTGGGGTCCAAGAGACCCAGTACTTC. Protein product: CASTRGVQETQYF.

This clonotype was observed a handful of times. A read error may account for a junction end that differs from germline. V and J are TRBV11-3 and TRBJ2-7, with TRBD2 as a possible D gene (5 bases). This CDR3 spans 16 amino acids. Germline CDR1 SGHNT, CDR2 YENEEA. As DNA, the CDR3 is TGTGCCAGCAGCTTAGACGGGGTGGCCTATAATTCACCCCTCCACTTC. This gives the protein CASSLDGVAYNSPLHF.

This sequence joins TRBV7-6 and TRBJ1-4; TRBD1 matches at 9 bases. Germline loops: CDR1 SGHVS, CDR2 FNYEAQ. CDR3 length equals 15 residues. V was pared by 3 bases and J by 5 bases, with 4 bases of the junction left unmatched. The CDR3 nucleotides read TGTGCCAGCAGCTTCGGCGGACAGGGGAATGAAAAACTGTTTTTT. The encoded protein is CASSFGGQGNEKLFF.

The chain employs TRBV12-3 or TRBV12-4 and TRBJ2-5, with D perhaps TRBD1 (5 bases). The CDR3 sequence is 15 residues long. The V end lost 3 bases, the J end lost 11 bases, and 22 bases lay between the germline ends. DNA of the CDR3: TGTGCCAGCAGTTTTGCACCCCCAGGGCACAATGAGCAGTACTTC. Residues: CASSFAPPGHNEQYF.